The next 11 T cell receptor beta chains were all read from a single sample in a study of blood T cell repertoires in COVID-19. TCRdb's copy holds only in-frame clones and misses some; the assay was immunoSEQ multiplex PCR. Here the sample spans over 150,000 clones, around nine tenths being singletons. Sequenced sample: peripheral blood. The source of these receptors is a man aged 60-69 years with COVID-19, enrolled during active disease.

The rearrangement links TRBV12-3 or TRBV12-4 to TRBJ1-2, with D maybe TRBD1 (6 bases). Trimming removed 8 bases at V and 4 bases at J, with 14 bases between. The CDR3 is 13 amino acids. The CDR3: CASRRGGLYGYTF. As DNA, the CDR3 is TGTGCCAGCCGTCGGGGGGGGCTCTATGGCTACACCTTC.

The V and J genes are TRBV15 and TRBJ1-2, with a tentative D call TRBD1 (6 bases). Germline V gives CDR1 LNHNV, CDR2 YYDKDF (reference sequence). CDR3 length equals 12 residues. Trimming pared 5 bases from V and 7 bases from J, leaving 11 bases between. DNA for the CDR3: TGTGCCACCAGCCAAGGGGGGGGTGGCTACACCTTC. This gives the protein CATSQGGGGYTF.

The chain carries TRBV29-1 and TRBJ2-5; perhaps TRBD2 as D (5 bases). The CDR3 totals 13 residues. From germline, CDR1 is SQVTM and CDR2 ANQGSEA. V was shortened by 3 bases and J by 5 bases, with 13 bases between the two germline ends. The CDR3 nucleotides read TGCAGCGTTGATGAGCGGAAGGCTGAGACCCAGTACTTC. Encoded protein: CSVDERKAETQYF.

The chain combines TRBV27 with TRBJ2-1; 7 positions match TRBD1. The germline gives CDR1 MNHEY, CDR2 SMNVEV (reference sequence). CDR3 size: 15 residues. J lost 1 base, V lost 3 bases, and 3 bases had no gene match. In nucleotides, the CDR3 is TGTGCCAGCAGTTTCGACAGGGATTCCTACAATGAGCAGTTCTTC. The encoded protein is CASSFDRDSYNEQFF.

The V gene is TRBV4-3, the J gene TRBJ1-2; D is unclear. The CDR3 has 17 residues. The germline V and J ends were trimmed by 0 bases and 3 bases, with 17 bases remaining between them. CDR1 LGHNA and CDR2 YSLEER come from the germline V gene. The CDR3 bases are TGCGCCAGCAGCCAAGATTTATACAGAATCTGGGACTATGGCTACACCTTC. Its translation: CASSQDLYRIWDYGYTF.

Many counts were recorded for this clone. The chain joins TRBV3-1 (or the pseudogene TRBV3-2) to TRBJ2-7; D might be TRBD2 (6 bases). The CDR3 length is 17 residues. Germline CDR1 reads LGHDT; CDR2 reads YNNKEL (reference sequence). With 1 base removed from V and 0 bases from J, the gap between germline ends came to 16 bases. The CDR3 loop reads CASSQVGFRESSYEQYF. CDR3 DNA: TGTGCCAGCAGCCAAGTCGGCTTCCGGGAGAGCTCCTACGAGCAGTACTTC.

The V call is TRBV18, the J call TRBJ1-1; no clear D gene. V was clipped by 3 bases and J by 0 bases, with 11 bases between them. CDR1 and CDR2 from the germline V gene are KGHSH and LQKENI. There are 15 residues in the CDR3. CDR3 residues: CASSPGLVMNTEAFF. CDR3 coding DNA: TGTGCCAGCTCACCTGGTTTAGTCATGAACACTGAAGCTTTCTTT.

This rearrangement joins TRBV18 to TRBJ1-1; 9 bases are a match to TRBD1. This CDR3 spans 15 amino acids. V dropped 0 bases and J dropped 6; count of bases not matched to a gene: 5. Looked up from germline, CDR1 is KGHSH and CDR2 is LQKENI. The DNA for the CDR3 is TGTGCCAGCTCACCACCGGGACAGGGACAAGCTGAAGCTTTCTTT. It is translated as CASSPPGQGQAEAFF.

The CDR3 region has the DNA TGTGCCAGCAGCCAAGTACAGGGGCCTAATGAAAAACTGTTTTTT. Its translation is CASSQVQGPNEKLFF. V usage is TRBV4-2 and J usage is TRBJ1-4; 7 bases agree with TRBD1. The CDR3 is 15 amino acids. Germline CDR1 reads LGHNA; CDR2 reads YNFKEQ. V dropped 1 base and J dropped 3; count of bases not matched to a gene: 2.

V gene TRBV9 combines with J gene TRBJ2-1; D possibly corresponds to TRBD1 (6 bases). Germline values: CDR1 SGDLS, CDR2 YYNGEE. The CDR3 extends over 15 amino acids. V shed 3 bases and J shed 4 bases, with 14 bases lying between them. CDR3 residues: CASSAEQGGYNEQFF. The CDR3 DNA sequence: TGTGCCAGCAGCGCCGAACAGGGCGGGTACAATGAGCAGTTCTTC.

The chain joins TRBV23-1 to TRBJ1-6; D unresolved. TRBV23-1 qualifies as an ORF whose function is uncertain. This CDR3 spans 15 amino acids. V was cut by 0 bases and J by 0 bases, with 3 bases left in between. The CDR3 DNA is TGCGCCAGCAGTCAATCGAGCTCCTATAATTCACCCCTCCACTTT. Translating it yields CASSQSSSYNSPLHF.